This T cell receptor (beta chain) was profiled in a study of shared clonotypes between healthy human individuals (dated by TCRdb to the early 2020s). Study-wide context: Three men and a couple of women, aged 18 to 49 years, made up the cohort. Between about 0.85 and 8.9 billion PBMCs per donor were obtained by leukapheresis. To estimate repertoire size and how much clonotypes are shared between individuals, the study performed deep sequencing of blood TCR repertoires from roughly five healthy adults. Different laboratories and diverse techniques were used to prepare libraries and sequence TCR repertoires, to increase sequencing depth and limit assay-specific biases. Per donor, three plates each were used for CD4 naive and CD4 memory, two for CD8 naive, and one for CD8 memory.

The paper's findings and limits, for the study overall: Rarefaction of sorted-subset datasets indicated incomplete sequencing despite the large sequencing depth. Approximately 4.8% of naive CD4, 3.5% of naive CD8, approximately 2.2% of memory CD4, and about 0.4% of memory CD8 clonotypes were shared across several donors. Pairwise subsampling led to the expectation that sequencing depth would affect the degree of clonotype sharing among donors. Naive subsets generally had larger estimated clonotype richness than memory subsets. Sampling was limited to blood, and TCR repertoires in tissue likely differ from TCR repertoires in blood. The genetic and exposure-history diversity represented was limited by the small number of donors. Compared with non-shared clonotypes, the clonotypes found in all four sorted-subset donors had higher generation probabilities.

CDR3 length: 13 amino acids, cysteine to phenylalanine. Only the CDR3 part of the read is kept: 39 bases, read in frame from the first base. CDR1 and CDR2 are drawn from the germline V gene: SGDLS, YYNGEE. The junction shows trimming of 0 bases on V and 4 bases on J, plus 6 bases between the germline ends. TCR CDR3 regions were amplified from genomic DNA by multiplex PCR using the deep immunoSEQ assay. Extracted genomic DNA from each cell subset was distributed evenly across all wells of several immunoSEQ 96-well plates, and each plate was treated as a replicate. For sorted subsets, each replicate PCR was loaded with 200 to 250 ng genomic DNA, equivalent to approximately 27,000 T cell genomes. The purified libraries were quantified using a Qubit 3.0 fluorometer, sized with a Bioanalyzer 2100, and then quantified again using the KAPA Library Quantification kit. Every immunoSEQ 96-well plate was sequenced on a dedicated single-read 150-cycle Illumina NextSeq 550 flow cell. On the study's bioinformatics: Because only junctional sequences without quality scores were contained in the immunoSEQ output, filtering matching that applied to full-length reads could not be performed. Sequences were annotated with PyIR, a Python wrapper for IgBLAST v1.9, and V/J genes and CDR3 were assigned using IMGT germline references. Reads were removed for weak V/J assignments (E-value above 1e-6), missing CDR3, stop codons, out-of-frame junctions, or ambiguous translated residues. V3J clonotypes were defined as sequences sharing the same inferred V gene, J gene, and CDR3 amino acid sequence. The percentage overlap between two repertoires was calculated by dividing the number of shared unique clonotypes by the size of the smaller repertoire. Richness of each repertoire was evaluated using RTK rarefaction, the Chao1 estimator, and Recon v2.1 estimates of unobserved clonotypes. OLGA was used to compute generation probabilities for all TCRbeta clonotypes that the gDNA method yielded from a handful of donors. TCRdb's version of the immuneACCESS table is confined to in-frame rearrangements and falls short of the full clone set. An unresolved V gene accounts for under half of the shortfall where checked; the remainder is of unknown origin. V and J calls and clone size are those listed in that table; D and trimming were worked out from the DNA. This sample holds over 2 million clones; approximately 94% were observed only once. The ten largest make up around 1.1% of the sample.

CD8 naive samples consisted of CD45RO-negative cells that were positively selected for CCR7, yielding a CD45RA+CCR7+ population without TemRA cells. The donors were healthy, HIV-negative adults who had no recently reported acute infections or vaccinations. Every donor was a Caucasian adult living in Nashville, Tennessee, USA. Blood was collected by leukapheresis, and PBMCs were isolated by Ficoll-Histopaque density gradient centrifugation and then cryopreserved in liquid nitrogen vapor phase. Analytical flow cytometry was used to check the purity and quantity of each magnetically sorted T cell population. From each sorted fraction, genomic DNA was isolated and quantified by UV absorbance on a Nanodrop 2000c. Only one count was recorded for this clone. The target of this receptor is not known. No per-base quality is available; no much larger clone lies one base away. The same CDR3 can be traced to other DNA sequences in this sample.

Input material: naive CD8+ T cells sorted from blood. The sample's cell subset or site label is to be understood as: CD45RA+CCR7+. The sequence joins TRBV9 to TRBJ2-3; the D gene identity is not certain. This clonotype was obtained from a man aged 18-30 years in good health. In nucleotides, the sequence is TGTGCCAGCAGCGTAGGGGTTGCAGATACGCAGTATTTT. Its protein is CASSVGVADTQYF.